These 20 T cell receptor beta chains share one sample of origin, sequenced in a study of shared clonotypes between healthy human individuals. Profiling relied on immunoSEQ multiplex PCR, and the TCRdb table lists in-frame clones only, not all of them. This table holds roughly 2,500,000 clones, 93% found once. The sequenced material came from naive CD4+ T cells from PBMCs. Subset indicated: CD45RA+ positively selected. Receptors were obtained from a man between 18 and 35 years old in good health. Some clones in this sample may be carry-over from other donors' samples.

The rearrangement joins TRBV7-9 to TRBJ1-1; TRBD1 aligns across 7 bases. CDR3 length equals 14 residues. J lost 3 bases, V lost 8 bases, and 9 bases had no gene match. Germline CDR1 SEHNR, CDR2 FQNEAQ (reference sequence). CDR3 residues: CASGTGTEDTEAFF. CDR3 nucleotides: TGTGCCAGCGGAACCGGGACAGAGGACACTGAAGCTTTCTTT.

Points on this clone: In the same sample, other DNA sequences code for this CDR3. This rearrangement joins TRBV5-1 to TRBJ1-1; D uncertain. This CDR3 has 13 amino acids. In germline, CDR1 is SGHRS, CDR2 YFSETQ. Deletions cut 4 bases from V and 2 bases from J, with 9 bases between. CDR3 DNA: TGCGCCAGCAGCCATGGGTTAAACACTGAAGCTTTCTTT. As protein: CASSHGLNTEAFF.

A note on this clone: Other DNA sequences within the sample encode an identical CDR3. The chain employs TRBV18 and TRBJ2-1; D ambiguous. Germline CDR1 KGHSH, CDR2 LQKENI. Trimming took off 2 bases at V and 6 bases at J, with 8 bases between the two ends. CDR3 size: 13 residues. CDR3 DNA: TGTGCCAGCTCACCAGGGCTCGGCAATGAGCAGTTCTTC. This codes for CASSPGLGNEQFF.

The chain combines TRBV6-5 with TRBJ1-2; 7 bases fit TRBD1. The junction had 3 bases not matched to a gene; V was cut back by 5 bases and J by 3 bases. This CDR3 region has 13 residues. Germline loops: CDR1 MNHEY, CDR2 SVGAGI. The CDR3, as DNA: TGTGCCAGCAGTAAGGGACAGCACTATGGCTACACCTTC. This gives the protein CASSKGQHYGYTF.

V and J are TRBV5-1 and TRBJ2-1; perhaps D is TRBD1 or TRBD2 (5 bases each). V shed 8 bases and J shed 5 bases, with 17 bases lying between them. The CDR3 consists of 14 residues. Germline CDR1 is SGHRS and CDR2 is YFSETQ. Here the CDR3 DNA reads TGCGCCAGTACATCCGGGACGAGCAACAATGAGCAGTTCTTC. Encoded protein: CASTSGTSNNEQFF.

The chain carries TRBV7-3 and TRBJ2-5; 8 bases agree with TRBD2. Germline V CDR1 and CDR2: SGHTA, FQGTGA. The CDR3 spans 15 residues. Trimming cost V 5 bases and J 4 bases; bases outside gene matches: 9. CDR3: CASSSSGVRGETQYF. The CDR3 nucleotides read TGTGCCAGCAGCAGTAGCGGGGTGAGAGGAGAGACCCAGTACTTC.

This clone has just one count. The chain is built from TRBV13 and TRBJ2-4; D remains ambiguous. Germline CDR1 and CDR2: PRHDT and FYEKMQ (reference sequence). The CDR3 length is 17 residues. The V gene lost 1 base and the J gene lost 0 bases, with 13 bases spanning the gap. Here the CDR3 reads CASSLVGSFLAKNIQYF. CDR3 nucleotide sequence: TGTGCCAGCAGCTTAGTTGGCAGCTTCTTAGCCAAAAACATTCAGTACTTC.

The chain links TRBV28 to TRBJ2-1, with D uncertain. The germline V gene encodes CDR1 MDHEN and CDR2 SYDVKM. The CDR3 consists of 12 residues. Trimming stripped 2 bases from V and 9 bases from J, with 8 bases between. The chain's CDR3 is CASSLMVGEQFF. In DNA, the CDR3 is TGTGCCAGCAGTTTAATGGTGGGTGAGCAGTTCTTC.

V gene TRBV28 combines with J gene TRBJ1-2; 12 bases are a match to TRBD1. The CDR3 is made up of 17 amino acids. Germline loops: CDR1 MDHEN, CDR2 SYDVKM. V shed 5 bases, J shed 6 bases, and the junction held 13 bases outside the gene matches. The CDR3 protein is CASSAGTGGGWFNGYTF. CDR3 sequence (DNA): TGTGCCAGCAGTGCGGGGACAGGGGGCGGTTGGTTTAATGGCTACACCTTC.

The chain employs TRBV6-1 and TRBJ2-3; TRBD1 agrees at 7 bases. The germline gives CDR1 MNHNS, CDR2 SASEGT. V lost 6 bases, J lost 5 bases, and 5 bases stayed unmatched. The CDR3 consists of 13 residues. The CDR3 loop reads CASSDRALDTQYF. The CDR3 DNA follows: TGTGCCAGCAGCGACAGGGCCCTAGATACGCAGTATTTT.

CDR3 DNA sequence: TGTGCCTGGAAACTAGCGGGGAATAGTGAGCAGTTCTTC. Translating it yields CAWKLAGNSEQFF. The chain links TRBV30 to TRBJ2-1; 10 nucleotides line up with TRBD2. The CDR3 extends over 13 amino acids. With V trimmed by 4 bases and J by 9 bases, 6 bases remained unmatched. Germline loops: CDR1 GTSNPN, CDR2 SVGIG (reference sequence).

The V and J genes are TRBV5-1 and TRBJ1-4, with 12 bases matching TRBD1. Trimming removed 4 bases from V and 3 bases from J; junction bases left unmatched: 4. The CDR3 runs 16 residues. Germline V gene sequence: CDR1 SGHRS, CDR2 YFSETQ. CDR3 sequence (DNA): TGCGCCAGCAGCCGGGGACAGGGGGCAGCTAATGAAAAACTGTTTTTT. This sequence encodes CASSRGQGAANEKLFF.

The rearrangement links TRBV10-3 to TRBJ2-1; TRBD2 matches 15 bases. The CDR3 consists of 19 residues. CDR1 and CDR2 from the germline V gene are ENHRY and SYGVKD. After removal of 2 bases from V and 1 base from J, the junction contained 6 bases not matched to a gene. CDR3 protein: CAISEGLAGGPQSYNEQFF. The CDR3 coding sequence is TGTGCCATCAGTGAGGGACTAGCGGGAGGGCCGCAATCCTACAATGAGCAGTTCTTC.

This clone occurred once. The chain is built from TRBV18 and TRBJ2-7, with 9 bases identical to TRBD1. The J segment lost 3 bases and the V segment lost 5 bases, leaving 8 bases of the junction unmatched. The CDR3 consists of 15 residues. From germline, CDR1 is KGHSH and CDR2 LQKENI. The CDR3 loop reads CASSTAGTGYYEQYF. In nucleotides, the CDR3 is TGTGCCAGCTCAACAGCCGGGACAGGGTACTACGAGCAGTACTTC.

The CDR3 DNA is TGTGCCAGCAGTTTATCCCCAGGGGGTACGAGCAATCAGCCCCAGCATTTT. The encoded protein is CASSLSPGGTSNQPQHF. This chain joins TRBV27 and TRBJ1-5; 7 bases are a match to TRBD1. J gave up 1 base and V 0 bases, and 6 bases lay outside the gene matches. This CDR3 is built from 17 residues. Germline V gives CDR1 MNHEY, CDR2 SMNVEV (reference sequence).

The chain recombines TRBV6-1 with TRBJ2-1; 7 bases are a match to TRBD1. This CDR3 region has 16 residues. Germline V gene sequence: CDR1 MNHNS, CDR2 SASEGT. J gave up 1 base and V 4 bases, and 7 bases lay outside the gene matches. CDR3: CASSGWDSNSYNEQFF. Written as DNA, the CDR3 is TGTGCCAGCAGTGGGTGGGACAGCAATTCCTACAATGAGCAGTTCTTC.

Only a few counts were recorded for this clone. The rearrangement joins TRBV27 to TRBJ1-2; TRBD1 matches 9 bases. Germline V CDR1 and CDR2: MNHEY, SMNVEV (reference sequence). The ends lost 6 bases at V and 8 bases at J; junction bases unmatched: 10. The CDR3 consists of 14 residues. The CDR3 nucleotides are TGTGCCAGCAGCCATGGACAGGGGAGTGGCGGCTACACCTTC. Protein product: CASSHGQGSGGYTF.

This clone appeared a single time. The rearrangement joins TRBV5-1 to TRBJ2-7, with 8 positions matching TRBD2. The CDR3 runs to 20 residues. Germline V gene data show CDR1 as SGHRS and CDR2 as YFSETQ. The V and J ends lost 2 bases and 4 bases, in that order; junction bases with no gene match: 23. CDR3 in amino acids: CASSFHLESGGPLRRYEQYF. The CDR3 DNA sequence: TGCGCCAGCAGCTTTCACCTAGAGAGCGGGGGCCCCCTTCGTCGATACGAGCAGTACTTC. Together with reference TRBV5-1 and TRBJ2-7, the CDR3 gives the full variable domain: KAGVTQTPRYLIKTRGQQVTLSCSPISGHRSVSWYQQTPGQGLQFLFEYFSETQRNKGNFPGRFSGRQFSNSRSEMNVSTLELGDSALYLCASSFHLESGGPLRRYEQYFGPGTRLTVT.

This clone was picked up a small number of times. This chain connects TRBV6-1 to TRBJ1-1; perhaps TRBD1 as D (5 bases). This CDR3 is 14 amino acids long. Per the germline V gene, CDR1 is MNHNS and CDR2 is SASEGT. Deletions cut 4 bases from V and 4 bases from J, with 13 bases between. In DNA form, the CDR3 reads TGTGCCAGCAGTGTGGGGGAAAGAGGCACTGAAGCTTTCTTT. This codes for CASSVGERGTEAFF.

J is TRBJ2-2 and V is TRBV19, with a weak D call TRBD2 (6 bases). With 3 bases removed from V and 0 bases from J, the gap between germline ends came to 11 bases. Germline V gene sequence: CDR1 LNHDA, CDR2 SQIVND (reference sequence). This CDR3 region has 16 residues. The CDR3 DNA is TGTGCCAGTAGTATGGTGGGCGGGACGAACACCGGGGAGCTGTTTTTT. Protein product: CASSMVGGTNTGELFF.